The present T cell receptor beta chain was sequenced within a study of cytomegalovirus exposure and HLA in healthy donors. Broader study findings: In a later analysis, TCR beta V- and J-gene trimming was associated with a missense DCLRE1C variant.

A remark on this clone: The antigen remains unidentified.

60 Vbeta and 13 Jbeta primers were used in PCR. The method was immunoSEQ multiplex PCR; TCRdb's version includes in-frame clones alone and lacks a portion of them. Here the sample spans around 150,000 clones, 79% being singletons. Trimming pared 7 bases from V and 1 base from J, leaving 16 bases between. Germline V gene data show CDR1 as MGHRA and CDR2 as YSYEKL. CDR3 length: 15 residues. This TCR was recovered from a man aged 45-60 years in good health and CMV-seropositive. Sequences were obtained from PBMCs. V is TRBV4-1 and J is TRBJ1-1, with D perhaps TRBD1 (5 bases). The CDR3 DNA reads TGCGCCAGCATAGGAATCGCAGGGTCGAACACTGAAGCTTTCTTT. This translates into CASIGIAGSNTEAFF.